A selection of T cell receptor beta chains follows, all from one sample in a study of metastatic and nonmetastatic thyroid tumors. TCRdb re-called the PCR reads through MiXCR. This sample carries roughly 39,000 clones, roughly 45% of them seen once, and the ten largest clones take around 22%. Sequencing was done on a sample of tumor tissue. The receptor source for this set is a male donor with papillary thyroid cancer or a benign thyroid nodule (not recorded which). Some clones in this sample may be carry-over from other donors' samples. Both conserved end residues are part of each CDR3. Not every row has a clone size; where given, it reads once, few, many or a size class.

CDR3aa | j_gene | v_gene | abundance
CASSLNTENYGYTF | TRBJ1-2 | TRBV11-3 | .
CASSQETSSRYEQYF | TRBJ2-7 | TRBV4-3 | .
CASSPWGGKEQETQYF | TRBJ2-5 | TRBV7-8 | .
CASSIVSGGANTGELFF | TRBJ2-2 | TRBV6-1 | few
CATSDSRDRFQETQYF | TRBJ2-5 | TRBV24-1 | medium-sized
CASLDGFF | TRBJ2-1 | TRBV7-3 | few
CASSQERVSQPQHF | TRBJ1-5 | TRBV4-2 | .
CASSLGTVEAFF | TRBJ1-1 | TRBV18 | .
CASSSREQYF | TRBJ2-7 | TRBV27 | few
CSARDFKSSTSYEQYF | TRBJ2-7 | TRBV20-1 | many
CASSWHGTGPQETQYF | TRBJ2-5 | TRBV5-1 | .
CASSLGQGDSPLHF | TRBJ1-6 | TRBV5-1 | .
CSARPSGEPYEQYF | TRBJ2-7 | TRBV20-1 | .
CASSGGQVSYEQYF | TRBJ2-7 | TRBV19 | .
CAWVRATEAFF | TRBJ1-1 | TRBV30 | many
CASSPRDGDYEQYF | TRBJ2-7 | TRBV28 | .